This TCR beta chain came from a study of blood T cell repertoires in COVID-19. The method was immunoSEQ multiplex PCR; TCRdb's version includes in-frame clones alone and lacks a portion of them. The table has fewer than 350,000 clones, approximately 90% seen once. The germline V and J ends were trimmed by 0 bases and 2 bases, with 9 bases remaining between them. Germline assignment: CDR1 SGHRS and CDR2 YFSETQ. This CDR3 is 15 amino acids long. The sequenced material came from PBMCs or T cells enriched from blood (not recorded which). This TCR was sampled from a woman aged 55-75 years in a cohort exposed to, infected with or recovered from COVID-19 (not recorded which). This chain links TRBV5-1 with TRBJ1-5; TRBD1 might be the D (5 bases). The CDR3 region is CASSLGSGGNQPQHF. The CDR3, as DNA: TGCGCCAGCAGCTTGGGATCGGGGGGCAATCAGCCCCAGCATTTT.